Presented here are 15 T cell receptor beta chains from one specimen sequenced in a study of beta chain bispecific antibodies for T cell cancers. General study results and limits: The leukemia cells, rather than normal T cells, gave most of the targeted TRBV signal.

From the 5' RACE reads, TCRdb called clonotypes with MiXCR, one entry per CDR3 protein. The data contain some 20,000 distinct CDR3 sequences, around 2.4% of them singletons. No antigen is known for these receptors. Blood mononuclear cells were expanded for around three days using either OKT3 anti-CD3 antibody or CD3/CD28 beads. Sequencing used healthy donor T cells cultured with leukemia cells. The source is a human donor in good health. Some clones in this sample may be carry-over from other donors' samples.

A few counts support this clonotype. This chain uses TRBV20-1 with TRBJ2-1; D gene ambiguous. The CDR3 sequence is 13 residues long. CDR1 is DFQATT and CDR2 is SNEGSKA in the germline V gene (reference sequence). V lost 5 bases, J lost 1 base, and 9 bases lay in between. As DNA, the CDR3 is TGCAGTGCTCCCCGGAAGTCCTACAATGAGCAGTTCTTC. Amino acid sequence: CSAPRKSYNEQFF.

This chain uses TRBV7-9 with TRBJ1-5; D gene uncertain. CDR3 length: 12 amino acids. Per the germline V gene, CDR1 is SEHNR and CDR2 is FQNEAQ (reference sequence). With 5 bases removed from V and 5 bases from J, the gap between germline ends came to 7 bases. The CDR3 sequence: CASSLPDQPQHF. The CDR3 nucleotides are TGTGCCAGCAGCCTTCCCGATCAGCCCCAGCATTTT.

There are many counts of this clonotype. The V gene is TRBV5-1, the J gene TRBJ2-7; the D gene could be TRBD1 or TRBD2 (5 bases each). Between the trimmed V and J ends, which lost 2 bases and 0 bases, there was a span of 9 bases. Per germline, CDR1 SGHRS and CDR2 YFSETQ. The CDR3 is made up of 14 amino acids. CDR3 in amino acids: CASSFEGPSYEQYF. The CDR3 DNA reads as TGCGCCAGCAGCTTCGAGGGGCCCTCCTACGAGCAGTACTTC.

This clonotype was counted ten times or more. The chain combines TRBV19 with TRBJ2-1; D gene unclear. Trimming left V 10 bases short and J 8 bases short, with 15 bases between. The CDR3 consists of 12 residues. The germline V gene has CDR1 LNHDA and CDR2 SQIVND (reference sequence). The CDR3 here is CATQSRRDEQFF. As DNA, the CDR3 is TGTGCCACCCAATCCAGACGGGATGAGCAGTTCTTC.

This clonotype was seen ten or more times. For the CDR3, the DNA is TGTGCCAGCACCCTGGGGGGCGAGACCCAGTACTTC. Its translation: CASTLGGETQYF. This sequence joins TRBV12-3 or TRBV12-4 and TRBJ2-5; possibly TRBD1 or TRBD2 for D (6 bases each). The V gene lost 7 bases and the J gene lost 5 bases, with 11 bases spanning the gap. There are 12 residues in the CDR3.

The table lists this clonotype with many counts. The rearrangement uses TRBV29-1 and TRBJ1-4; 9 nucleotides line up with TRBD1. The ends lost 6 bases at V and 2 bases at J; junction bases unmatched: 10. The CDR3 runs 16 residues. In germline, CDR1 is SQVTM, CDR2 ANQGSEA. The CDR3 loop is CSVGDREFSTNEKLFF. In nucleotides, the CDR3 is TGCAGCGTGGGGGACAGGGAATTTTCGACTAATGAAAAACTGTTTTTT.

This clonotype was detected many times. This CDR3 reads CAISESTPPPKDYGYTF. The CDR3 nucleotides are TGTGCCATCAGTGAGTCGACGCCCCCCCCTAAGGACTATGGCTACACCTTC. The chain combines TRBV10-3 with TRBJ1-2; D is unclear. V was pared by 0 bases and J by 3 bases, with 17 bases between. Germline loops: CDR1 ENHRY, CDR2 SYGVKD. This CDR3 has 17 amino acids.

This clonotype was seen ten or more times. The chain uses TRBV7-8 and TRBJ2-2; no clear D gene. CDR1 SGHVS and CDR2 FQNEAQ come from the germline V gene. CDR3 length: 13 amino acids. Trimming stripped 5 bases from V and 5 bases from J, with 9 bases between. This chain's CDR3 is CASSTPMTGELFF. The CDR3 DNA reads TGTGCCAGCAGCACCCCGATGACCGGGGAGCTGTTTTTT.

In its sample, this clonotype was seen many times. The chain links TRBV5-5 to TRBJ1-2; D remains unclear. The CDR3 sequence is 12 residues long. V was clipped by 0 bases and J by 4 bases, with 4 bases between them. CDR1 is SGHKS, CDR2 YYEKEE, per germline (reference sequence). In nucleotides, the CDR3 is TGTGCCAGCAGCTTGGATTTCTATGGCTACACCTTC. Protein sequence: CASSLDFYGYTF.

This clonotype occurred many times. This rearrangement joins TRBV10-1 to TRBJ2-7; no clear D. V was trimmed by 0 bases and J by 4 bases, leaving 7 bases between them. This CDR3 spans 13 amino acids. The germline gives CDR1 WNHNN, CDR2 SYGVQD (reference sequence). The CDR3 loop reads CASSESLGYEQYF. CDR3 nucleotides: TGCGCCAGCAGTGAGTCACTGGGGTACGAGCAGTACTTC.

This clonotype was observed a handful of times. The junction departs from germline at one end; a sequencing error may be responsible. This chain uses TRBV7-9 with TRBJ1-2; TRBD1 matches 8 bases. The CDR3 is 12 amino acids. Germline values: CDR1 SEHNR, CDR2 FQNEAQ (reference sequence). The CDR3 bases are TGTGCCAGCAGCTTAGCGGACAGGGTCATGGCCTTC. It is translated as CASSLADRVMAF.

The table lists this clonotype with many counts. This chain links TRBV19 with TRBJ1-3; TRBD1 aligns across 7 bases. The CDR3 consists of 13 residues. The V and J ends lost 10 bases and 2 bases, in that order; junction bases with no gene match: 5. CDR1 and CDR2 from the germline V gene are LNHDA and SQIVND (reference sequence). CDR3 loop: CATMDRPGNTIYF. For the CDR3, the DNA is TGTGCCACAATGGACAGGCCTGGAAACACCATATATTTT.

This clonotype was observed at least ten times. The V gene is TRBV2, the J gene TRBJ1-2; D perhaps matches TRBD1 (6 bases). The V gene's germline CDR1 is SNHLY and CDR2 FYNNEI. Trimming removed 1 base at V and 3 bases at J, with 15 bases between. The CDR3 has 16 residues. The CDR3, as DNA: TGTGCCAGCAGTGAAGTGGCCTCGCAGGGGCACTATGGCTACACCTTC. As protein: CASSEVASQGHYGYTF. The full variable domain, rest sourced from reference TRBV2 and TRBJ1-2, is EPEVTQTPSHQVTQMGQEVILRCVPISNHLYFYWYRQILGQKVEFLVSFYNNEISEKSEIFDDQFSVERPDGSNFTLKIRSTKLEDSAMYFCASSEVASQGHYGYTFGSGTRLTVV.

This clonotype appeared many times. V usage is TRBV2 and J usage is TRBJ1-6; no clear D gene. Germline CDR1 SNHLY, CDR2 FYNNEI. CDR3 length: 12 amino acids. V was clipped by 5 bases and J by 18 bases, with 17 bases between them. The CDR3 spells CASSSVLPDYHF. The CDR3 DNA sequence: TGTGCCAGCAGTTCTGTTCTACCCGACTACCACTTT.

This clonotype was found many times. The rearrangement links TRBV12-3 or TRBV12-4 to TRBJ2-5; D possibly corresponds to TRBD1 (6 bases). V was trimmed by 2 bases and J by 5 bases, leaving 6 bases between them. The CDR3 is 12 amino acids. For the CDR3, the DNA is TGTGCCAGCAGTTTAAGGGGGGAGACCCAGTACTTC. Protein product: CASSLRGETQYF.